A single sample gave rise to the 6 T cell receptor beta chains below, sequenced in a study of neurological immune-mediated disorders. TCRdb processed the 5' RACE reads anew with MiXCR; each CDR3 protein has one entry. Among around 16,000 distinct CDR3 sequences listed, roughly 21% were seen once. Sequencing used PBMCs. Receptor source: a middle-aged man in good health.

In this sample, this clonotype turned up many times. This sequence joins TRBV25-1 and TRBJ2-7, with TRBD1 identical over 12 bases. Germline values: CDR1 MGHDK, CDR2 SYGVNS. Trimming cost V 8 bases and J 8 bases; bases outside gene matches: 13. This CDR3 is built from 15 residues. The CDR3 DNA reads TGTGCCAGCGGTTACTTACCGGGACAGGGGGCGAAGCAGTACTTC. Translating it yields CASGYLPGQGAKQYF.

Only a few counts were recorded for this clonotype. The J gene is TRBJ2-1, the V gene TRBV7-8, with 11 bases aligning to TRBD2. Losses at the gene ends were 4 bases for V and 2 bases for J; bases not matched to a gene: 10. The CDR3 consists of 18 residues. Germline V gene sequence: CDR1 SGHVS, CDR2 FQNEAQ. The CDR3 spells CASSWGLAELNPYNEQFF. CDR3 nucleotide sequence: TGTGCCAGCAGCTGGGGACTAGCGGAACTTAACCCCTACAATGAGCAGTTCTTC.

In this sample, this clonotype turned up many times. The chain uses TRBV20-1 and TRBJ1-2, with TRBD1 as a possible D gene (6 bases). The CDR3 loop spans 14 amino acids. Germline V gives CDR1 DFQATT, CDR2 SNEGSKA (reference sequence). The ends were cut back, 5 bases at V and 6 bases at J, with 19 bases in the middle. The CDR3 nucleotides read TGCAGTGCTTGGGGGGCAGGGGCTTATGATGGCTACACCTTC. Residues: CSAWGAGAYDGYTF.

V gene TRBV7-2 combines with J gene TRBJ2-7; D may be TRBD2 (5 bases). V was trimmed by 5 bases and J by 4 bases, leaving 6 bases between them. The CDR3 contains 11 residues. Germline V gene lookup returns CDR1 SGHTA and CDR2 FQGNSA. CDR3 loop: CASSGRYEQYF. CDR3 bases: TGTGCCAGCAGCGGGAGATACGAGCAGTACTTC. Using reference TRBV7-2 and TRBJ2-7 for the parts outside the CDR3, the full variable domain is GAGVSQSPSNKVTEKGKDVELRCDPISGHTALYWYRQSLGQGLEFLIYFQGNSAPDKSGLPSDRFSAERTGGSVSTLTIQRTQQEDSAVYLCASSGRYEQYFGPGTRLTVT.

This clonotype was seen ten or more times. V gene TRBV29-1 combines with J gene TRBJ2-1, with TRBD2 matching over 10 bases. The CDR3 covers 13 residues. Germline loops: CDR1 SQVTM, CDR2 ANQGSEA. J gave up 8 bases and V 4 bases, and 5 bases lay outside the gene matches. Here the CDR3 reads CSVVPAGGDEQFF. The CDR3 nucleotides read TGCAGCGTTGTGCCAGCGGGAGGGGATGAGCAGTTCTTC.

There are many counts of this clonotype. This chain links TRBV20-1 with TRBJ1-6; TRBD1 matches 8 bases. Germline lookup yields CDR1 DFQATT and CDR2 SNEGSKA (reference sequence). The CDR3 length is 15 residues. V lost 3 bases and J lost 9; bases outside the gene matches: 10. CDR3 in DNA: TGCAGTGCTAGCCCCCAGGGGGCGCGGAGTTCACCCCTCCACTTT. Translation: CSASPQGARSSPLHF.